What follows describes a single T cell receptor beta chain. The antigen remains unidentified. The PCR made use of 60 Vbeta and 13 Jbeta primers. The data were produced by immunoSEQ multiplex PCR, yet TCRdb's version contains in-frame clones alone and is incomplete. This table holds about 52,000 clones. These data come from a study of cytomegalovirus exposure and HLA in healthy donors. Across the study: Among some 400 genotyped donors, approximately 80% fell in the Caucasian-associated ancestry cluster.

Germline V gene data show CDR1 as ENHRY and CDR2 as SYGVKD. There are 15 residues in the CDR3. Losses at the gene ends were 2 bases for V and 7 bases for J; bases not matched to a gene: 3. Study-level results: In an earlier analysis, in some 500 donors, most V segments appeared productive either ~90% or ~30% of the time.

The sequence came from a woman aged 60-75 years in good health and CMV-seropositive. The chain recombines TRBV10-3 with TRBJ2-1, with 12 bases that match TRBD2. Material for sequencing was PBMCs. The CDR3, as DNA: TGTGCCATCAGTGAGGGACTAGCGGGGTTGAATGAGCAGTTCTTC. It codes for CAISEGLAGLNEQFF.